Sequencing of this TCR beta chain was carried out in a study of control samples from healthy donors and cancer patients. Libraries were prepared by immunoSEQ multiplex PCR; TCRdb keeps only in-frame clonotypes and omits some of them. Altogether some 120,000 clones are present, roughly 90% being singletons, with the ten largest covering 40%. The CDR3 consists of 15 residues. Unmatched junction bases numbered 11, after V lost 2 bases and J lost 8 bases. Looked up from germline, CDR1 is MRHNA and CDR2 is SNTAGT. Material for sequencing was blood. V gene TRBV6-4 combines with J gene TRBJ1-1; 7 nucleotides agree with TRBD1. The receptor was isolated from a middle-aged man in good health. CDR3 coding DNA: TGTGCCAGCAGTGACCTGCAGGGGGATGGATCCGAAGCTTTCTTT. It is translated as CASSDLQGDGSEAFF.